The subject of this entry is one TCR beta chain. Produced via immunoSEQ multiplex PCR; TCRdb's table is partial and in-frame only. The profile shows a few hundred thousand clones, 91% of them singletons. This CDR3 has 14 amino acids. CDR1 is LNHNV, CDR2 YYDKDF, per germline (reference sequence). Losses at the gene ends were 4 bases for V and 4 bases for J; bases not matched to a gene: 4. In assigning cohorts, the study relied on participant-reported clinical history. These data are taken from a study of blood T cell repertoires in COVID-19. As for the study in general: The analysed material was cDNA or gDNA that came from T cells, B-cell-depleted T cells, or PBMCs.

The TCR originated in a woman aged 40 to 50 who had been exposed to COVID-19. The sequenced material came from PBMCs or T cells enriched from blood (not recorded which). The chain uses TRBV15 and TRBJ1-3, with 7 bases that match TRBD1. CDR3 region: CATSIPGGGNTIYF. CDR3 nucleotide sequence: TGTGCCACCAGCATCCCAGGGGGAGGAAACACCATATATTTT. Full variable domain (rest looked up from reference TRBV15 and TRBJ1-3): DAMVIQNPRYQVTQFGKPVTLSCSQTLNHNVMYWYQQKSSQAPKLLFHYYDKDFNNEADTPDNFQSRRPNTSFCFLDIRSPGLGDTAMYLCATSIPGGGNTIYFGEGSWLTVV.